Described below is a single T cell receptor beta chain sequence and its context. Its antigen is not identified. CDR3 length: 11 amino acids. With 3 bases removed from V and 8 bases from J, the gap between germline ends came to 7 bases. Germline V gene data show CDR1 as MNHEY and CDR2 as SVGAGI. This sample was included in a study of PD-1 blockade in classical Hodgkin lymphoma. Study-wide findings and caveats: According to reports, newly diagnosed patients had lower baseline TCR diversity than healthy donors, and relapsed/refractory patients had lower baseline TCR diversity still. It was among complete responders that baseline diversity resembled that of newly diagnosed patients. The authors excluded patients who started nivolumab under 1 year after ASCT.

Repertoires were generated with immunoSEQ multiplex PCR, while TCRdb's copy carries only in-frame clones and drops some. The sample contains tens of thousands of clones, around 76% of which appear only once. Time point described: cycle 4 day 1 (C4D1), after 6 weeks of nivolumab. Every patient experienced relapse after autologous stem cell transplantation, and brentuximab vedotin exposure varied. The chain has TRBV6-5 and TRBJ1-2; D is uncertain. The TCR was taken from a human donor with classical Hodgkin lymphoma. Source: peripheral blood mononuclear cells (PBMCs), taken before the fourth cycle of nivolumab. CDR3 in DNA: TGTGCCAGCAGTTATGGATGGGGCTACACCTTC. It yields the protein CASSYGWGYTF.